This entry lists 10 T cell receptor beta chains sequenced from one sample in a study of regulatory T cells in long-lasting Graves disease. Construction of the TCR beta libraries employed iRepertoire HTBI primers in conjunction with Arm-PCR of CDR3 regions. TCRdb used MiXCR to reprocess the multiplex PCR reads, holding one entry per CDR3 protein. Among approximately 400,000 distinct CDR3 sequences listed, under 15% were seen once. Stated time point: newly diagnosed GD, antithyroid drugs for less than 3 months. With RNA extracted from PBMCs as input, the TCR library was made. The same data also contributed to another study, on T cells in Graves' hyperthyroidism and ophthalmopathy.

The starting material was peripheral blood mononuclear cells (PBMCs), obtained at new diagnosis, from a patient treated with antithyroid drugs. The source of these receptors is a woman in her twenties or thirties with Graves disease.

This clonotype has ten or more counts. The chain carries TRBV12-3 or TRBV12-4 and TRBJ2-4; the match to TRBD1 covers 8 bases. The CDR3 spans 16 residues. Germline trimming cut 5 bases from V and 0 bases from J; bases unmatched to any gene: 6. The CDR3 DNA is TGTGCCAGCAGTACTCGACAGGGGTTAGCCAAAAACATTCAGTACTTC. It translates to CASSTRQGLAKNIQYF.

This clonotype was counted many times. The V call is TRBV12-3 or TRBV12-4, the J call TRBJ2-2; D is uncertain. V was clipped by 3 bases and J by 6 bases, with 11 bases between them. CDR3 length equals 14 residues. The CDR3 DNA reads TGTGCCAGCAGTTTCGTCCATCCTGCCGGGGAGCTGTTTTTT. It specifies CASSFVHPAGELFF.

A few counts support this clonotype. The rearrangement joins TRBV10-3 to TRBJ2-2; TRBD2 might be the D (5 bases). This CDR3 comprises 14 residues. The germline V gene has CDR1 ENHRY and CDR2 SYGVKD. The V end lost 2 bases, the J end lost 3 bases, and 7 bases lay between the germline ends. The CDR3 sequence: CAISEVGDTGELFF. In DNA, the CDR3 is TGTGCCATCAGTGAGGTGGGAGACACCGGGGAGCTGTTTTTT.

This clonotype was observed many times. This sequence joins TRBV3-1 and TRBJ1-1, with D unclear. CDR3 length equals 12 residues. Germline CDR1 and CDR2: LGHDT and YNNKEL (reference sequence). Trimming removed 0 bases from V and 7 bases from J, with 6 bases in between. The CDR3 loop is CASSQDSDEAFF. The CDR3 DNA sequence: TGTGCCAGCAGCCAAGACAGTGATGAAGCTTTCTTT.

This clonotype was found many times. The chain uses TRBV7-8 and TRBJ2-3; 13 bases are shared with TRBD2. Germline CDR1 reads SGHVS; CDR2 reads FQNEAQ. The CDR3 spans 17 residues. V trimming: 5 bases; J trimming: 6 bases; junction bases outside the gene matches: 11. The CDR3 sequence: CASSPSLAGGPWDTQYF. The CDR3 nucleotides read TGTGCCAGCAGCCCGTCACTAGCGGGAGGGCCCTGGGATACGCAGTATTTT.

This clonotype has a count of ten or more. The V gene is TRBV3-1, the J gene TRBJ2-1; 10 bases fit TRBD1. V dropped 6 bases and J dropped 4; count of bases not matched to a gene: 6. CDR3 length: 15 residues. CDR1 is LGHDT and CDR2 is YNNKEL in the germline V gene (reference sequence). The CDR3 region is CASRPRDRGYNEQFF. The CDR3, as DNA: TGTGCCAGCAGGCCACGGGACAGGGGTTACAATGAGCAGTTCTTC.

V is TRBV5-1 and J is TRBJ2-1, with 11 bases fitting TRBD2. Germline trimming cut 7 bases from V and 7 bases from J; bases unmatched to any gene: 7. The CDR3 covers 14 residues. Germline assignment: CDR1 SGHRS and CDR2 YFSETQ. The CDR3: CASRPGLAVNEQFF. The CDR3 nucleotides are TGCGCCAGCCGGCCGGGACTAGCGGTTAATGAGCAGTTCTTC.

This clonotype was recorded at least ten times. This chain joins TRBV5-1 and TRBJ2-7; 10 bases map to TRBD2. The germline V gene has CDR1 SGHRS and CDR2 YFSETQ. The CDR3 totals 17 residues. V gave up 0 bases and J gave up 3 bases; unmatched junction bases: 9. DNA for the CDR3: TGCGCCAGCAGCTTGGCTCTAGCGGGAGCGCAATACTACGAGCAGTACTTC. Its translation is CASSLALAGAQYYEQYF.

V and J are TRBV4-2 and TRBJ2-1; D unresolved. V was trimmed by 3 bases and J by 0 bases, leaving 9 bases between them. CDR1 is LGHNA and CDR2 is YNFKEQ in the germline V gene. The CDR3 is 15 amino acids. This CDR3 is CASSHPQTSYNEQFF. Here the CDR3 DNA reads TGTGCCAGCAGCCATCCACAGACCTCCTACAATGAGCAGTTCTTC.

V usage is TRBV19 and J usage is TRBJ2-3, with 10 positions matching TRBD2. This CDR3 has 15 residues. The V gene's germline CDR1 is LNHDA and CDR2 SQIVND (reference sequence). With 7 bases clipped from V and 3 bases from J, the junction kept 7 bases outside the gene matches. The CDR3 loop reads CASIKAGGPTDTQYF. Here the CDR3 DNA reads TGTGCCAGTATTAAAGCGGGAGGGCCGACAGATACGCAGTATTTT.